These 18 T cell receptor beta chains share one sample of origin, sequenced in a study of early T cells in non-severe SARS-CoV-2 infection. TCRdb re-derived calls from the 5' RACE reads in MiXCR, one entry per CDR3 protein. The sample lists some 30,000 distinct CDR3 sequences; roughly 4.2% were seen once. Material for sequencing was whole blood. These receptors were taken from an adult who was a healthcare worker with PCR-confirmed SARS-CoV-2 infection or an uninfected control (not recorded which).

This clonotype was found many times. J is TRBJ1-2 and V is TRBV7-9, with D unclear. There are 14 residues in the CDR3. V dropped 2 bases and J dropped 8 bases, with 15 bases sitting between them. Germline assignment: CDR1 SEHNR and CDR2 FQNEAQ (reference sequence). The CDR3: CASSLLGQAGGYTF. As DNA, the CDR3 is TGTGCCAGCAGCTTACTGGGCCAGGCAGGCGGCTACACCTTC.

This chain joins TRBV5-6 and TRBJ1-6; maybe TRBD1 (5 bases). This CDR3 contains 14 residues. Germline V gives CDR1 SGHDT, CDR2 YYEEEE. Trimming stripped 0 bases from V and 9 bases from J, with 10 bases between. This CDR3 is CASSLAGTPSPLHF. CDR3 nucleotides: TGTGCCAGCAGCTTGGCCGGGACCCCTTCACCCCTCCACTTT.

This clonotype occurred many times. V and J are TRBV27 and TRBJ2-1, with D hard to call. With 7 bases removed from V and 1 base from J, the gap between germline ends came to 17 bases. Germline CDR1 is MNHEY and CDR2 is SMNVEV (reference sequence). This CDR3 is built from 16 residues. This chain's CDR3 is CASTTPGKGSYNEQFF. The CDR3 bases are TGTGCCAGCACAACCCCTGGGAAGGGATCCTACAATGAGCAGTTCTTC.

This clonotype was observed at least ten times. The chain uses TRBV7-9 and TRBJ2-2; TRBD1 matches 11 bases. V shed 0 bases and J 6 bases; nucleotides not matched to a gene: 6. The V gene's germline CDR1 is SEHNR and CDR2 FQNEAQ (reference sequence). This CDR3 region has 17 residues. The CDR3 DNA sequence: TGTGCCAGCAGCTTAGCTACCCCGGGACAGGGGGCCGGGGAGCTGTTTTTT. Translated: CASSLATPGQGAGELFF.

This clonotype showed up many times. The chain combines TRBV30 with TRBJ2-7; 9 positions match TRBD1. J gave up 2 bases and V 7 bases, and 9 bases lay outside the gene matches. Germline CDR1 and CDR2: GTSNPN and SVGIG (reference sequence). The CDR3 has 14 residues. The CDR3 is CALNTGTGTYEQYF. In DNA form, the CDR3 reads TGTGCCTTGAATACCGGGACAGGGACCTACGAGCAGTACTTC.

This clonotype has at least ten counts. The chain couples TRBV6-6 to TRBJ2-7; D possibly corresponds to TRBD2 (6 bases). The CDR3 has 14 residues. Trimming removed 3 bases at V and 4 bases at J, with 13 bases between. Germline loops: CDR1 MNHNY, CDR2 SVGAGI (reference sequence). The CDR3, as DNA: TGTGCCAGCAGTTATGGGGGGACGCTTTACGAGCAGTACTTC. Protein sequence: CASSYGGTLYEQYF.

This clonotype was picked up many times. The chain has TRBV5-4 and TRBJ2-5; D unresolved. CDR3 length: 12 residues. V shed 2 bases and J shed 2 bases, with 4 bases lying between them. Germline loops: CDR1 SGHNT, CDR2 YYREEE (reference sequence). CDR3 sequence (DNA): TGTGCCAGCAGCTTAACACAAGAGACCCAGTACTTC. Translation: CASSLTQETQYF.

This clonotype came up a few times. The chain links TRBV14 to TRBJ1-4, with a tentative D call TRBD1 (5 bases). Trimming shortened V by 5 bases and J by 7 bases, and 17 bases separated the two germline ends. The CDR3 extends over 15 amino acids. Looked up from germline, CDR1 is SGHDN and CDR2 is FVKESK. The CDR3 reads CASSSPGGLAEKLFF. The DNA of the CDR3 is TGTGCCAGCAGCTCCCCGGGGGGACTTGCTGAAAAACTGTTTTTT.

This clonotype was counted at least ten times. The CDR3 nucleotides are TGTGCCAGCAGCCAACTTTCGGGGGGGCCGGATACGCAGTATTTT. Amino acids: CASSQLSGGPDTQYF. The chain carries TRBV14 and TRBJ2-3; 8 nucleotides match TRBD2. Germline V gives CDR1 SGHDN, CDR2 FVKESK. V lost 2 bases to trimming and J lost 6 bases; unmatched junction nucleotides: 7. This CDR3 has 15 residues.

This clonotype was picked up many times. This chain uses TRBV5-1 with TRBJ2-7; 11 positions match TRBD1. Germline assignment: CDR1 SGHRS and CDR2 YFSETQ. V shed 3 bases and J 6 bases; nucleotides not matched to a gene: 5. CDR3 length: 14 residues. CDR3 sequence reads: CASSSGTGGIEQYF. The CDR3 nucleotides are TGCGCCAGCAGCTCGGGGACAGGGGGTATCGAGCAGTACTTC.

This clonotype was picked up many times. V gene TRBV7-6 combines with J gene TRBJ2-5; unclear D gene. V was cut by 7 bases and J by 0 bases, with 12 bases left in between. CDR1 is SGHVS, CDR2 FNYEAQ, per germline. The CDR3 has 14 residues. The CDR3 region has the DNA TGTGCCAGCACTTCCTCGGCGAACCAAGAGACCCAGTACTTC. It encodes CASTSSANQETQYF.

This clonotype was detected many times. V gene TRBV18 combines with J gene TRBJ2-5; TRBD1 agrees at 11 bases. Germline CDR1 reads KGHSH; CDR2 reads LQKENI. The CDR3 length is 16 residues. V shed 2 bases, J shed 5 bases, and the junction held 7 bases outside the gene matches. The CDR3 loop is CASSPNTGQGDETQYF. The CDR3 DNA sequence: TGTGCCAGCTCACCAAACACGGGACAGGGGGATGAGACCCAGTACTTC. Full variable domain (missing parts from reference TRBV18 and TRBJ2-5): NAGVMQNPRHLVRRRGQEARLRCSPMKGHSHVYWYRQLPEEGLKFMVYLQKENIIDESGMPKERFSAEFPKEGPSILRIQQVVRGDSAAYFCASSPNTGQGDETQYFGPGTRLLVL.

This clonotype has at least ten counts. The CDR3 spells CASSRDSGRAYEQYF. CDR3 sequence (DNA): TGCGCCAGCAGCCGAGATAGCGGGCGAGCCTACGAGCAGTACTTC. This chain connects TRBV4-1 to TRBJ2-7, with 7 bases matching TRBD2. The junction had 8 bases not matched to a gene; V was cut back by 4 bases and J by 2 bases. The germline V gene has CDR1 MGHRA and CDR2 YSYEKL. The CDR3 consists of 15 residues.

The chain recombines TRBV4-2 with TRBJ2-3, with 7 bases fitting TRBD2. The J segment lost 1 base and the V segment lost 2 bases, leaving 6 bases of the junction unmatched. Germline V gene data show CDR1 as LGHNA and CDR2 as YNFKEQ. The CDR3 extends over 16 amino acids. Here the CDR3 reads CASSQLQGGGTDTQYF. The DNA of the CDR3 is TGTGCCAGCAGCCAACTCCAGGGAGGGGGCACAGATACGCAGTATTTT.

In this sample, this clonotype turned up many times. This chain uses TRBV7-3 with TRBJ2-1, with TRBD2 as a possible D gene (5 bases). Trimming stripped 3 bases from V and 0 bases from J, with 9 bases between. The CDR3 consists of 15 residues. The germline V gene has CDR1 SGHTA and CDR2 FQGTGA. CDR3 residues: CASSFTGYSYNEQFF. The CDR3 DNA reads TGTGCCAGCAGCTTTACGGGGTACTCCTACAATGAGCAGTTCTTC.

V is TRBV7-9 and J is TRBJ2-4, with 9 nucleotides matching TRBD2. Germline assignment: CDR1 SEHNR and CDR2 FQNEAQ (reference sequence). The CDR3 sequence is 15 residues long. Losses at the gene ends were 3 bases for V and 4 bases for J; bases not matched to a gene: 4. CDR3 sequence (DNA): TGTGCCAGCAGCTTGCGGGGGGGCTCAAAAAACATTCAGTACTTC. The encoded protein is CASSLRGGSKNIQYF.

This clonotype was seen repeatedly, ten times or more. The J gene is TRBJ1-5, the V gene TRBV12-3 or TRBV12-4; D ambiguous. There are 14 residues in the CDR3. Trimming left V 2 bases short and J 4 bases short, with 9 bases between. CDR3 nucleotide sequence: TGTGCCAGCAGTTTATTGGGGAGGAATCAGCCCCAGCATTTT. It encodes CASSLLGRNQPQHF.

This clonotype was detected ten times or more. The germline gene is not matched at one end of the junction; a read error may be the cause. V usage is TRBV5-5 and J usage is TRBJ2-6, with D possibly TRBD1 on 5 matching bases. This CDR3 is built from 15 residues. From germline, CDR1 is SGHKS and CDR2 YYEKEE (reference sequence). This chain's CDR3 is CASSLDFSGANVLIF. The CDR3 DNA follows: TGTGCCAGCAGCTTGGACTTCTCTGGGGCCAACGTCCTGATTTTC. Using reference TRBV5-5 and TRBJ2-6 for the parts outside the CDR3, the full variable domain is DAGVTQSPTHLIKTRGQQVTLRCSPISGHKSVSWYQQVLGQGPQFIFQYYEKEERGRGNFPDRFSARQFPNYSSELNVNALLLGDSALYLCASSLDFSGANVLIFGAGSRLTVL.